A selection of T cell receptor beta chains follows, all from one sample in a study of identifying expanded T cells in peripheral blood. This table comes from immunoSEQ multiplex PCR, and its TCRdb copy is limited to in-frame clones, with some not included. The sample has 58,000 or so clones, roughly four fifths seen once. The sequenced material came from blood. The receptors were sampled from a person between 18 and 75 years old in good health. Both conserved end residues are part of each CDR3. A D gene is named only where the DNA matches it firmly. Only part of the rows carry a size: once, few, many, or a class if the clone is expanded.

cdr3_aa: CASRGRELAKNIQYF
cdr3_nt: TGTGCCAGCAGGGGCAGGGAGTTGGCCAAAAACATTCAGTACTTC
j_call: TRBJ2-4
d_call: -
clone_size: -
v_call: TRBV6-1

cdr3_aa: CASSLSKGNYEQYF
cdr3_nt: TGTGCCAGCAGTCTTTCTAAGGGGAACTACGAGCAGTACTTC
j_call: TRBJ2-7
d_call: -
clone_size: few
v_call: TRBV27

cdr3_aa: CASSGRPEGGYTF
cdr3_nt: TGTGCCAGCAGTGGTCGCCCGGAGGGTGGCTACACCTTC
j_call: TRBJ1-2
d_call: -
clone_size: -
v_call: TRBV6-5

cdr3_aa: CASSLDRGQRGQYF
cdr3_nt: TGTGCCAGCAGCTTAGACCGGGGGCAACGGGGGCAGTACTTC
j_call: TRBJ2-7
d_call: -
clone_size: -
v_call: TRBV7-2

cdr3_aa: CASSAIQGARKAFF
cdr3_nt: TGTGCCAGCAGTGCAATACAGGGGGCGCGTAAAGCTTTCTTT
j_call: TRBJ1-1
d_call: TRBD1
clone_size: -
v_call: TRBV27

cdr3_aa: CASSQDTRQGNYGYTF
cdr3_nt: TGCGCCAGCAGCCAAGATACTCGACAGGGCAACTATGGCTACACCTTC
j_call: TRBJ1-2
d_call: TRBD1
clone_size: -
v_call: TRBV4-3

cdr3_aa: CAWSGGVTFSGANVLTF
cdr3_nt: TGTGCCTGGAGCGGGGGGGTCACTTTCTCTGGGGCCAACGTCCTGACTTTC
j_call: TRBJ2-6
d_call: TRBD2
clone_size: -
v_call: TRBV30

cdr3_aa: CASRRQGRLQETQYF
cdr3_nt: TGTGCCAGCAGGCGTCAGGGGCGGCTACAAGAGACCCAGTACTTC
j_call: TRBJ2-5
d_call: -
clone_size: -
v_call: TRBV6-5

cdr3_aa: CASSEWLLGNQPQHF
cdr3_nt: TGTGCCAGCAGTGAATGGCTGTTGGGAAATCAGCCCCAGCATTTT
j_call: TRBJ1-5
d_call: -
clone_size: -
v_call: TRBV6-1

cdr3_aa: CASSPPGGWQFF
cdr3_nt: TGTGCCAGCTCACCACCCGGGGGTTGGCAGTTCTTC
j_call: TRBJ2-1
d_call: -
clone_size: -
v_call: TRBV18